Listed below are T cell receptor beta chains from one sample, sequenced in a study of cytomegalovirus exposure and HLA in healthy donors. The assay was immunoSEQ multiplex PCR, and TCRdb's table has in-frame clones only and misses some. The sample has fewer than 150,000 clones, just under 80% seen once. Specimen: PBMCs. Every receptor here comes from a man aged 30-40 years in good health and CMV-seronegative. Each CDR3 is given with its conserved first and last residue. The order of the fields is V gene, J gene, D gene, clone size, CDR3 protein, CDR3 DNA. A D gene is named only where the DNA matches it firmly. The size entry is marked missing in some rows and otherwise reads once, few, many or a size class.

V gene: TRBV18; J gene: TRBJ2-7; D gene: TRBD1; clone size: NA; CDR3 protein: CASSETGTGWRYEQYF; CDR3 DNA: TGTGCCAGCTCTGAGACCGGGACAGGGTGGAGGTACGAGCAGTACTTC
V gene: TRBV5-1; J gene: TRBJ1-2; D gene: TRBD1; clone size: NA; CDR3 protein: CASSPLTGENGYTF; CDR3 DNA: TGCGCCAGCAGCCCCTTGACAGGGGAAAATGGCTACACCTTC
V gene: TRBV4-1; J gene: TRBJ1-1; D gene: TRBD1; clone size: once; CDR3 protein: CASSHDDRGNTEAFF; CDR3 DNA: TGCGCCAGCAGCCACGACGACAGGGGGAACACTGAAGCTTTCTTT
V gene: TRBV10-3; J gene: TRBJ1-2; D gene: NA; clone size: NA; CDR3 protein: CAISESDRANYGYTF; CDR3 DNA: TGTGCCATCAGTGAGTCGGACAGAGCTAACTATGGCTACACCTTC
V gene: TRBV5-1; J gene: TRBJ1-3; D gene: TRBD1; clone size: NA; CDR3 protein: CASSLGQGGNTIYF; CDR3 DNA: TGCGCCAGCAGCTTGGGACAGGGGGGAAACACCATATATTTT
V gene: TRBV7-2; J gene: TRBJ1-2; D gene: NA; clone size: NA; CDR3 protein: CASSKASYGYTF; CDR3 DNA: TGTGCCAGCAGCAAAGCGAGCTATGGCTACACCTTC
V gene: TRBV15; J gene: TRBJ2-7; D gene: TRBD2; clone size: NA; CDR3 protein: CATSIGGSSYEQYF; CDR3 DNA: TGTGCCACCAGCATCGGCGGGAGCTCCTACGAGCAGTACTTC
V gene: TRBV19; J gene: TRBJ2-7; D gene: TRBD1; clone size: NA; CDR3 protein: CASSVRGQGGHEQYF; CDR3 DNA: TGTGCCAGTAGTGTACGGGGACAGGGTGGCCACGAGCAGTACTTC
V gene: TRBV5-1; J gene: TRBJ2-2; D gene: TRBD1; clone size: NA; CDR3 protein: CASSSEGTESGELFF; CDR3 DNA: TGCGCCAGCAGCTCTGAAGGGACAGAATCCGGGGAGCTGTTTTTT
V gene: TRBV18; J gene: TRBJ1-1; D gene: NA; clone size: NA; CDR3 protein: CASSQGGHFEAFF; CDR3 DNA: TGTGCCAGCTCACAAGGTGGGCACTTTGAAGCTTTCTTT
V gene: TRBV4-2; J gene: TRBJ1-1; D gene: TRBD1; clone size: NA; CDR3 protein: CASSSRQGGAFF; CDR3 DNA: TGTGCCAGCAGCTCACGACAGGGTGGAGCTTTCTTT
V gene: TRBV13; J gene: TRBJ1-1; D gene: TRBD1; clone size: NA; CDR3 protein: CASSLRTGRTEAFF; CDR3 DNA: TGTGCCAGCAGCCTTCGGACAGGGAGGACTGAAGCTTTCTTT
V gene: TRBV18; J gene: TRBJ1-3; D gene: NA; clone size: NA; CDR3 protein: CASSPGPGVGNTIYF; CDR3 DNA: TGTGCCAGCTCACCAGGACCGGGAGTCGGAAACACCATATATTTT
V gene: TRBV18; J gene: TRBJ1-4; D gene: NA; clone size: NA; CDR3 protein: CASSPNTGKPSEKLFF; CDR3 DNA: TGTGCCAGCTCACCTAACACAGGGAAACCAAGTGAAAAACTGTTTTTT
V gene: TRBV6-6; J gene: TRBJ1-1; D gene: NA; clone size: NA; CDR3 protein: CASSSPHENTEAFF; CDR3 DNA: TGTGCCAGCAGTTCCCCACACGAGAACACTGAAGCTTTCTTT
V gene: TRBV30; J gene: TRBJ1-5; D gene: TRBD1; clone size: NA; CDR3 protein: CAWSVGTDQPQHF; CDR3 DNA: TGTGCCTGGAGTGTAGGGACAGATCAGCCCCAGCATTTT
V gene: TRBV6-6; J gene: TRBJ1-3; D gene: TRBD1; clone size: few; CDR3 protein: CASSAGQGRIGNTIYF; CDR3 DNA: TGTGCCAGCAGTGCCGGACAGGGCCGTATTGGAAACACCATATATTTT
V gene: TRBV13; J gene: TRBJ2-5; D gene: TRBD2; clone size: NA; CDR3 protein: CASSLTSGGETQYF; CDR3 DNA: TGTGCCAGCAGCCTGACTAGCGGGGGGGAGACCCAGTACTTC
V gene: TRBV14; J gene: TRBJ1-1; D gene: NA; clone size: NA; CDR3 protein: CASSPLRTGNTEAFF; CDR3 DNA: TGTGCCAGCAGCCCTCTACGCACCGGGAACACTGAAGCTTTCTTT
V gene: TRBV4-1; J gene: TRBJ1-1; D gene: NA; clone size: NA; CDR3 protein: CASSPHLQRAAEAFF; CDR3 DNA: TGCGCCAGCAGCCCACACCTTCAGAGGGCGGCGGAGGCTTTCTTT
V gene: TRBV4-1; J gene: TRBJ1-2; D gene: NA; clone size: NA; CDR3 protein: CASSHSGAGTIYGYTF; CDR3 DNA: TGCGCCAGCAGCCACAGCGGGGCCGGGACAATTTATGGCTACACCTTC
V gene: TRBV5-4; J gene: TRBJ2-7; D gene: NA; clone size: few; CDR3 protein: CASSPRGTNYEQYF; CDR3 DNA: TGTGCCAGCAGCCCTCGTGGCACAAACTACGAGCAGTACTTC
V gene: TRBV5-5; J gene: TRBJ2-3; D gene: NA; clone size: NA; CDR3 protein: CASSPQSADTQYF; CDR3 DNA: TGTGCCAGCAGCCCACAGTCGGCAGATACGCAGTATTTT
V gene: TRBV5-1; J gene: TRBJ2-2; D gene: NA; clone size: NA; CDR3 protein: CASSLAGLTGELFF; CDR3 DNA: TGCGCCAGCAGCTTGGCTGGCCTCACCGGGGAGCTGTTTTTT
V gene: TRBV4-1; J gene: TRBJ2-2; D gene: NA; clone size: few; CDR3 protein: CASSQDTRASRGGELFF; CDR3 DNA: TGCGCCAGCAGCCAAGATACCCGGGCATCGCGGGGCGGGGAGCTGTTTTTT
V gene: TRBV28; J gene: TRBJ1-5; D gene: TRBD1; clone size: NA; CDR3 protein: CASSPPGGSQPQHF; CDR3 DNA: TGTGCCAGCAGTCCACCAGGGGGTAGTCAGCCCCAGCATTTT